This TCR beta chain was identified in a study of human T cells and chemical hapten exposure. In the original processing: Counting gave a median of around 100,000 TCRs per sample, with values ranging from 23,224 to 690,600. TCRdb passed the RACE reads through MiXCR, listing each CDR3 protein once. These V and J calls are TCRdb output, not the study's own analysis. The data show tens of thousands of distinct CDR3 sequences, over 9% seen once. The time point is: pre-sensitization, week 0. Treatment denoted: therapeutic diphenylcyclopropenone sensitization with weekly scalp DPC. This clonotype was counted at least ten times. Trimming stripped 2 bases from V and 0 bases from J, with 11 bases between. From germline, CDR1 is SGHTA and CDR2 FQGNSA. This CDR3 is built from 17 residues.

The sequencing used whole blood, collected in connection with sensitization to the hapten diphenylcyclopropenone (DPC). V usage is TRBV7-2 and J usage is TRBJ2-6; maybe TRBD2 (6 bases). The clonotype was recovered from a woman aged 40 to 50 with alopecia areata. Some clones in this sample may be carry-over from other donors' samples. CDR3 sequence reads: CASSLLAGLSGANVLTF. CDR3 in DNA: TGTGCCAGCAGCTTACTGGCGGGGCTCTCTGGGGCCAACGTCCTGACTTTC.